The 4 T cell receptor beta chains presented below share a single source sample, sequenced in a study of T-cell memory formation after mild COVID-19 (dated by TCRdb to about 2021). Libraries were prepared through 5' RACE. The instrument given in TCRdb is Illumina NovaSeq 6000. TCRdb reran the public reads through fastp at Q25 and MiXCR, keeping productive beta chains. Each entry is one CDR3 protein sequence, shown with its most common DNA and genes. The sample table holds hundreds of thousands of distinct CDR3 sequences, of which 8.2% were seen once. The ten largest account for approximately 23% of the sample. Material for sequencing was PBMCs or a T cell subset sorted from them (not recorded which). Receptors originate from a man aged 18-30 years who had mild COVID-19 (a few samples of this study predate the infection). The sample titles of this study are shuffled in the database, so cell type and time point are left out; the donor was told from shared clones.

This clonotype was observed a handful of times. The chain links TRBV13 to TRBJ1-1; D possibly corresponds to TRBD1 (5 bases). The CDR3 length is 15 residues. Trimming removed 0 bases from V and 1 base from J, with 9 bases in between. Germline V gene lookup returns CDR1 PRHDT and CDR2 FYEKMQ (reference sequence). The CDR3 DNA sequence: TGTGCCAGCAGCTTAGGGGGACCGGAGAACACTGAAGCTTTCTTT. Protein: CASSLGGPENTEAFF.

This rearrangement joins TRBV14 to TRBJ1-5; D unclear. Trimming stripped 4 bases from V and 0 bases from J, with 10 bases between. This CDR3 is built from 15 residues. Germline V gives CDR1 SGHDN, CDR2 FVKESK. The CDR3 spells CASSPPPNSNQPQHF. CDR3 in DNA: TGTGCCAGCAGCCCCCCACCCAATAGCAATCAGCCCCAGCATTTT.

At least ten counts were recorded for this clonotype. The V gene is TRBV5-1, the J gene TRBJ2-1; 10 nucleotides align to TRBD1. V was pared by 4 bases and J by 4 bases, with 5 bases of the junction left unmatched. CDR1 is SGHRS and CDR2 is YFSETQ in the germline V gene. This CDR3 spans 15 amino acids. The chain's CDR3 is CASSLTGGAYNEQFF. CDR3 sequence (DNA): TGCGCCAGCAGCCTGACAGGGGGCGCTTACAATGAGCAGTTCTTC.

J is TRBJ2-7 and V is TRBV20-1, with D perhaps TRBD1 (5 bases). Deletions cut 2 bases from V and 3 bases from J, with 8 bases between. Germline V gene lookup returns CDR1 DFQATT and CDR2 SNEGSKA (reference sequence). The CDR3 has 12 amino acids. The DNA of the CDR3 is TGCAGTGCTAGAAACAGGTACTACGAGCAGTACGTC. Protein: CSARNRYYEQYV.